A single T cell receptor (beta chain) is shown here with its context. This sample was taken from a study of cytomegalovirus exposure and HLA in healthy donors. Trimming left V 5 bases short and J 4 bases short, with 16 bases between. Germline V gives CDR1 SGHTA, CDR2 FQGTGA. The CDR3 loop spans 15 amino acids. Method: immunoSEQ multiplex PCR; TCRdb's copy keeps in-frame clones and lacks some. The table shows 86,000 or so clones, with less than 96% occurring only once. Sequencing was carried out using PBMCs. The receptor was derived from a young man in good health and CMV-seropositive. The chain is built from TRBV7-3 and TRBJ2-3; the D gene is possibly TRBD2 (6 bases). The CDR3 DNA follows: TGTGCCAGCAGCCCGGCGGGGCGGCGGCCAGATACGCAGTATTTT. Translation gives CASSPAGRRPDTQYF.